This T cell receptor beta chain stems from a study of CD8+CD57+ T cells in acquired aplastic anemia. Template material for TCR beta VDJ and CDR3 profiling consisted of genomic DNA. A single record per CDR3 protein comes from TCRdb applying MiXCR to the reads. The sample lists hundreds of thousands of distinct CDR3 sequences, roughly 68% occurring once. V lost 8 bases, J lost 1 base, and 11 bases lay in between. This CDR3 spans 13 amino acids. This clonotype was obtained from a human donor in good health, serving as a control. The rearrangement uses TRBV12-3 or TRBV12-4 and TRBJ2-5; D gene ambiguous. The specimen was sorted CD4+, CD8+, or CD8+CD57+ T cells (not recorded which) from PBMCs. As DNA, the CDR3 is TGTGCCAGCTTGGACCAGGTCCAAGAGACCCAGTACTTC. Amino acid sequence: CASLDQVQETQYF.